This is a list of T cell receptor beta chains from one sample in a study of T cell responses to AZD1222 COVID-19 vaccine. Sequencing was performed with immunoSEQ multiplex PCR; in TCRdb, only in-frame clones are kept and a portion is missing. This sample has under 200,000 clones, with approximately 93% found just once. This sample comprised peripheral blood, obtained on day 0 of AZD1222 vaccination. Receptors were obtained from an adult in good health. Each CDR3 is given without its conserved first and last residue. For some rows the clone size is stated as once, few or many, or as a class when expanded; others skip it.

abundance | v_gene | CDR3aa
- | TRBV5-1 | ASSLGPTHSYEQY
- | TRBV28 | ASSPGQGAHQPQH
- | TRBV6-5 | ASPIFPGATEAF
- | TRBV4-1 | ASSQKGTVRTTNSPLH
- | TRBV6-1 | ASSENRGNTEAF
- | TRBV18 | ASSPLDREETQY
once | TRBV4-1 | ASSQDRGGLNIFSSYEQY
- | TRBV30 | AWSGGPYEQY
- | TRBV4-1 | ASSQRGGSNQPQH
once | TRBV9 | ASSVGTRSPLYEQY
many | TRBV4-1 | ASSRTDGRVGQGSPLH
- | TRBV2 | ASSPTRPGDTEAF
- | TRBV5-1 | ASSSDVGQAYEQY
- | TRBV2 | ASSTTEANTEAF
- | TRBV19 | ASSSSGVGFSPLH
- | TRBV27 | ASSGRTGRGRSEAF
once | TRBV19 | ASSIWGGTEAF
- | TRBV6-5 | ASSYSSETGWGYT
- | TRBV6-5 | ASSRLAGHNEQF
few | TRBV28 | ASSLGRADGYT
once | TRBV7-9 | ASSRGTENEKLF
- | TRBV7-2 | ASSLRGTYNEQF
- | TRBV10-1 | ASSESGILAVQETQY
- | TRBV27 | ASRTARTGDFNQPQH
- | TRBV3-1/TRBV3-2 | ASSQDPGQAYGYT
- | TRBV5-6 | ASRGDEHSGNTIY
- | TRBV24-1 | ATSGSGTTDTQY
- | TRBV7-8 | ASSPLGTGWTEAF
- | TRBV5-3 | ARSRRWGMNTEAF
once | TRBV7-2 | ASSLARGGGRTDTQY
- | TRBV6-2/TRBV6-3 | ASSYGSSSPLH
- | TRBV27 | ASSLGNTEAF
- | TRBV7-9 | ASSLPADNEQF
- | TRBV3-1/TRBV3-2 | ARDERSYGYT
- | TRBV5-6 | ASSYATSGRAGVQY
- | TRBV25-1 | ASNPPGQGAEAF
- | TRBV2 | ASSERAGGVDSSNQPQH
- | TRBV28 | ASSPPGLERDTQY
few | TRBV7-9 | ASSLMVRNYGYT
- | TRBV18 | ASSTDGVNGYT
- | TRBV30 | AYTREAF
- | TRBV10-2 | ASKGGNNSPLH